Below, 26 T cell receptor beta chains from the same sample are listed, as sequenced in a study of beta chain features in type 1 diabetes. Sequenced material consisted of expressed TCRB transcripts (all of the isolated RNA was reverse transcribed). Profiling relied on immunoSEQ multiplex PCR, and the TCRdb table lists in-frame clones only, not all of them. The data contain hundreds of thousands of clones, roughly 15% of them singletons. Sequences were obtained from naive CD4+ T cells from blood. The receptors derive from a man aged 18-30 years in good health.

This clone came up a few times. The genes are TRBV5-1 and TRBJ2-5; D may be TRBD1 or TRBD2 (5 bases each). This CDR3 region has 13 residues. The germline CDR1 and CDR2 sequences are SGHRS and YFSETQ. Trimming stripped 4 bases from V and 7 bases from J, with 14 bases between. CDR3 in amino acids: CASSRDPQVTQYF. In nucleotides, the CDR3 is TGCGCCAGCAGCCGGGACCCCCAGGTGACCCAGTACTTC.

This clone was observed at least ten times. V gene TRBV7-9 combines with J gene TRBJ2-5; no reliable D call. From germline, CDR1 is SEHNR and CDR2 FQNEAQ (reference sequence). V lost 5 bases and J lost 0, with 4 bases in between. The CDR3 has 12 residues. The CDR3 sequence is CASSPYQETQYF. The CDR3 DNA reads as TGTGCCAGCAGCCCCTACCAAGAGACCCAGTACTTC.

The sample holds one count of this clone. The rearrangement uses TRBV15 and TRBJ2-7; weak D call: TRBD1 (5 bases). The CDR3 sequence is 16 residues long. Looked up from germline, CDR1 is LNHNV and CDR2 is YYDKDF (reference sequence). Deletions cut 5 bases from V and 9 bases from J, with 26 bases between. CDR3 in DNA: TGTGCCACCAGCTCCAGGGTTAGGGAACAGCTTGCAGGGCAGTACTTC. Protein product: CATSSRVREQLAGQYF.

This clone has a handful of counts. The chain couples TRBV19 to TRBJ1-4, with no clear D. The CDR3 length is 16 residues. Germline V gene sequence: CDR1 LNHDA, CDR2 SQIVND (reference sequence). The V gene lost 2 bases and the J gene lost 5 bases, with 15 bases spanning the gap. The CDR3 nucleotides read TGTGCCAGTAGTATAACGGAGGCTGGATCAAATGAAAAACTGTTTTTT. Its protein is CASSITEAGSNEKLFF.

This chain connects TRBV5-4 to TRBJ1-4; TRBD1 matches at 9 bases. The junction had 6 bases not matched to a gene; V was cut back by 4 bases and J by 8 bases. The CDR3 covers 14 residues. Germline CDR1 SGHNT, CDR2 YYREEE (reference sequence). In nucleotides, the CDR3 is TGTGCCAGCAGCACAGGGGGCGCCGGGGAAAAACTGTTTTTT. Translated: CASSTGGAGEKLFF.

This clone was counted only a few times. This sequence joins TRBV7-9 and TRBJ2-3; TRBD2 matches at 8 bases. With V trimmed by 6 bases and J by 4 bases, 6 bases remained unmatched. Germline V gene lookup returns CDR1 SEHNR and CDR2 FQNEAQ (reference sequence). This CDR3 spans 14 amino acids. CDR3 nucleotides: TGTGCCAGCAGACCGACGGGGGGGCCAGATACGCAGTATTTT. Translation: CASRPTGGPDTQYF.

This clone has a single count. This chain uses TRBV13 with TRBJ2-4, with 11 bases identical to TRBD2. The length of the CDR3 is 20 residues. CDR1 PRHDT and CDR2 FYEKMQ come from the germline V gene (reference sequence). Germline trimming cut 3 bases from V and 1 base from J; bases unmatched to any gene: 14. The CDR3: CASSLPGISGRARAKNIQYF. The DNA for the CDR3 is TGTGCCAGCAGCTTGCCCGGGATTAGCGGGAGGGCCCGGGCCAAAAACATTCAGTACTTC.

The chain carries TRBV4-3 and TRBJ2-4, with 8 bases that match TRBD1. This CDR3 is built from 16 residues. Germline CDR1 is LGHNA and CDR2 is YSLEER. Unmatched junction bases numbered 7, after V lost 4 bases and J lost 2 bases. The CDR3: CASSPSQGVSKNIQYF. The CDR3 region has the DNA TGCGCCAGCAGCCCCTCACAGGGGGTATCCAAAAACATTCAGTACTTC.

This clone occurred a few times. V gene TRBV4-1 combines with J gene TRBJ2-1; 7 bases are a match to TRBD1. This CDR3 has 16 residues. In germline, CDR1 is MGHRA, CDR2 YSYEKL. Trimming cost V 2 bases and J 0 bases; bases outside gene matches: 4. DNA of the CDR3: TGCGCCAGCAGCCAACCGACAGGGAGCTCCTACAATGAGCAGTTCTTC. This encodes CASSQPTGSSYNEQFF.

The chain couples TRBV27 to TRBJ1-2; the D gene is possibly TRBD1 (5 bases). V was cut by 0 bases and J by 7 bases, with 12 bases left in between. Germline-derived CDR1 and CDR2 are MNHEY and SMNVEV (reference sequence). The CDR3 runs to 14 residues. In DNA, the CDR3 is TGTGCCAGCAGTTTATCGGGGGGTAAGAGTGGCTACACCTTC. Its translation is CASSLSGGKSGYTF.

This clone showed up just a few times. The chain has TRBV7-2 and TRBJ2-2; D is undetermined. The CDR3 is 13 amino acids. Germline V CDR1 and CDR2: SGHTA, FQGNSA. Trimming left V 0 bases short and J 6 bases short, with 5 bases between. The CDR3 nucleotides read TGTGCCAGCAGCTTAGCGCCTCCCGGGGAGCTGTTTTTT. Protein product: CASSLAPPGELFF.

This clone was seen only a few times. The V and J genes are TRBV9 and TRBJ2-7, with 8 nucleotides matching TRBD1. This CDR3 is 14 amino acids long. V trimming: 4 bases; J trimming: 6 bases; junction bases outside the gene matches: 9. From germline, CDR1 is SGDLS and CDR2 YYNGEE. As DNA, the CDR3 is TGTGCCAGCAGCATAACAGGGGGTAAGGGCGAGCAGTACTTC. Protein: CASSITGGKGEQYF.

This chain joins TRBV7-9 and TRBJ1-2; D is ambiguous. This CDR3 is built from 13 residues. Germline-derived CDR1 and CDR2 are SEHNR and FQNEAQ (reference sequence). V lost 5 bases to trimming and J lost 0 bases, with 7 bases between them. Here the CDR3 DNA reads TGTGCCAGCAGCCCAGAGGCTAACTATGGCTACACCTTC. As protein: CASSPEANYGYTF.

This clone was recorded a few times. The J gene is TRBJ2-7, the V gene TRBV6-5; 7 nucleotides align to TRBD1. The CDR3 runs to 16 residues. Germline trimming cut 4 bases from V and 0 bases from J; bases unmatched to any gene: 9. The germline V gene encodes CDR1 MNHEY and CDR2 SVGAGI. As DNA, the CDR3 is TGTGCCAGCAGTTTCTTCGGGACAGCGAACTCCTACGAGCAGTACTTC. As protein: CASSFFGTANSYEQYF.

This chain uses TRBV7-9 with TRBJ2-7; 8 positions agree with TRBD1. V shed 5 bases and J 2 bases; nucleotides not matched to a gene: 8. This CDR3 contains 15 residues. Germline loops: CDR1 SEHNR, CDR2 FQNEAQ (reference sequence). The CDR3 loop reads CASSNDRGRAYEQYF. As DNA, the CDR3 is TGTGCCAGCAGCAACGACAGGGGAAGGGCCTACGAGCAGTACTTC. Drawing the rest from reference TRBV7-9 and TRBJ2-7, the complete variable domain is DTGVSQNPRHKITKRGQNVTFRCDPISEHNRLYWYRQTLGQGPEFLTYFQNEAQLEKSRLLSDRFSAERPKGSFSTLEIQRTEQGDSAMYLCASSNDRGRAYEQYFGPGTRLTVT.

The chain employs TRBV29-1 and TRBJ1-2; 9 bases are shared with TRBD1. The trim removed 4 bases at V and 4 bases at J, leaving 10 bases unmatched. The CDR3 sequence is 15 residues long. Germline lookup yields CDR1 SQVTM and CDR2 ANQGSEA. CDR3 sequence (DNA): TGCAGCGTTGGAAGGACAGGGGTTCGGTTCTATGGCTACACCTTC. This codes for CSVGRTGVRFYGYTF. The complete variable domain, with remaining parts taken from reference TRBV29-1 and TRBJ1-2, reads SAVISQKPSRDICQRGTSLTIQCQVDSQVTMMFWYRQQPGQSLTLIATANQGSEATYESGFVIDKFPISRPNLTFSTLTVSNMSPEDSSIYLCSVGRTGVRFYGYTFGSGTRLTVV.

This clone has only a few counts. The J gene is TRBJ1-2, the V gene TRBV15, with no clear D. This CDR3 is 13 amino acids long. V lost 0 bases, J lost 5 bases, and 7 bases lay in between. Per the germline V gene, CDR1 is LNHNV and CDR2 is YYDKDF (reference sequence). The CDR3, as DNA: TGTGCCACCAGCAGAGATAAAGGGTATGGCTACACCTTC. Translation: CATSRDKGYGYTF.

This chain uses TRBV18 with TRBJ1-2, with 8 bases aligning to TRBD1. The junction had 12 bases not matched to a gene; V was cut back by 6 bases and J by 9 bases. The CDR3 totals 14 residues. Looked up from germline, CDR1 is KGHSH and CDR2 is LQKENI. The CDR3 reads CASSLGQGSPSYTF. The CDR3 region has the DNA TGTGCCAGCTCCCTCGGACAGGGTAGCCCGAGCTACACCTTC.

This clone was seen only a few times. The V and J genes are TRBV29-1 and TRBJ2-7, with D possibly TRBD1 on 5 matching bases. The CDR3 sequence is 12 residues long. V lost 3 bases, J lost 5 bases, and 11 bases lay in between. The germline V gene encodes CDR1 SQVTM and CDR2 ANQGSEA. CDR3 amino acids: CSVDAGSDEQYF. The CDR3 region has the DNA TGCAGCGTTGACGCAGGGTCGGACGAGCAGTACTTC.

This clone was counted only a few times. The genes are TRBV4-1 and TRBJ2-7, with D possibly matching TRBD1 (5 bases). Trimming removed 1 base at V and 4 bases at J, with 17 bases between. Germline CDR1 is MGHRA and CDR2 is YSYEKL. The CDR3 contains 16 residues. DNA of the CDR3: TGCGCCAGCAGCCAAGGGCTTGCTGGGGCGGTATACGAGCAGTACTTC. Protein product: CASSQGLAGAVYEQYF.

The chain combines TRBV10-3 with TRBJ1-1; D gene uncertain. Germline loops: CDR1 ENHRY, CDR2 SYGVKD. This CDR3 has 13 amino acids. Trimming cost V 10 bases and J 0 bases, with 12 bases left between them. CDR3 region: CATGPAMNTEAFF. CDR3 coding DNA: TGTGCCACCGGGCCGGCTATGAACACTGAAGCTTTCTTT.

This clone was seen only a few times. The rearrangement uses TRBV10-3 and TRBJ1-1, with D tentatively TRBD1 (5 bases). V lost 7 bases, J lost 2 bases, and 8 bases lay in between. The length of the CDR3 is 12 residues. Germline loops: CDR1 ENHRY, CDR2 SYGVKD. This CDR3 is CAIKGFNTEAFF. In nucleotides, the CDR3 is TGTGCCATCAAGGGGTTTAACACTGAAGCTTTCTTT.

This clone was seen a handful of times. The rearrangement links TRBV28 to TRBJ2-7; the D is unclear. Germline CDR1 is MDHEN and CDR2 is SYDVKM. This CDR3 is built from 13 residues. The ends were cut back, 1 base at V and 7 bases at J, with 11 bases in the middle. CDR3 amino acids: CASSLYPPWEQYF. In DNA form, the CDR3 reads TGTGCCAGCAGTTTATACCCCCCTTGGGAGCAGTACTTC.

The chain combines TRBV5-1 with TRBJ1-6; no reliable D call. V lost 6 bases, J lost 1 base, and 11 bases lay in between. In germline, CDR1 is SGHRS, CDR2 YFSETQ. This CDR3 is 15 amino acids long. The CDR3 bases are TGCGCCAGCACCCCAGAGGGTTCCTATAATTCACCCCTCCACTTT. Protein: CASTPEGSYNSPLHF.

The rearrangement joins TRBV11-2 to TRBJ2-5; maybe TRBD1 (5 bases). The V and J ends lost 7 bases and 7 bases respectively, with 16 bases between them. The CDR3 loop spans 13 amino acids. The V gene's germline CDR1 is SGHAT and CDR2 FQNNGV. The CDR3 DNA is TGTGCCAGCACGACAGACCGACCCGGGACCCAGTACTTC. Translating it yields CASTTDRPGTQYF.

This clone was observed a few times. The rearrangement uses TRBV7-9 and TRBJ2-2; 7 positions agree with TRBD2. Germline V gives CDR1 SEHNR, CDR2 FQNEAQ (reference sequence). The CDR3 totals 15 residues. V lost 7 bases, J lost 3 bases, and 8 bases stayed unmatched. The CDR3 DNA reads TGTGCCAGCATCCCTCGGGGGAGGGACACCGGGGAGCTGTTTTTT. Amino acids: CASIPRGRDTGELFF. The entire variable domain, with the rest obtained from reference TRBV7-9 and TRBJ2-2, is as follows: DTGVSQNPRHKITKRGQNVTFRCDPISEHNRLYWYRQTLGQGPEFLTYFQNEAQLEKSRLLSDRFSAERPKGSFSTLEIQRTEQGDSAMYLCASIPRGRDTGELFFGEGSRLTVL.